These T cell receptor beta chains were read from a single sample in a study of identical twins. TCRdb used MiXCR to reprocess the 5' RACE reads, holding one entry per CDR3 protein. Of 1.5 million to 2 million distinct CDR3 sequences in the sample, about 30% were seen once. Sequencing input: cord blood. Source of these receptors: a newborn girl in good health. CDR3s leave out the opening cysteine and the closing phenylalanine or tryptophan. D genes are given only for firm matches.

CDR3aa: SDQGLRSTDTQY
v_gene: TRBV20-1
d_gene: NA

CDR3aa: ASRMGLAVRDEQF
v_gene: TRBV6-5
d_gene: TRBD2

CDR3aa: ATSDPMGAEETQY
v_gene: TRBV24-1
d_gene: NA

CDR3aa: ASSLYGRECTEAF
v_gene: TRBV7-2
d_gene: NA

CDR3aa: ASSLQSGIEDTQY
v_gene: TRBV7-2
d_gene: TRBD2

CDR3aa: ASSYSGSTDTQY
v_gene: TRBV7-2
d_gene: NA

CDR3aa: ASSQELASGLYNEQF
v_gene: TRBV4-2
d_gene: TRBD2

CDR3aa: SARHGSTDTQY
v_gene: TRBV20-1
d_gene: NA

CDR3aa: ASSSPGLAMADTQY
v_gene: TRBV7-8
d_gene: TRBD2

CDR3aa: ASTPGRASSYNEQF
v_gene: TRBV28
d_gene: NA

CDR3aa: ASSHRPGLADNEQF
v_gene: TRBV27
d_gene: TRBD2

CDR3aa: SADDRGGLYGYT
v_gene: TRBV20-1
d_gene: TRBD1

CDR3aa: ASSLASLDTQY
v_gene: TRBV12-3/TRBV12-4
d_gene: NA

CDR3aa: ASSETVYTQY
v_gene: TRBV6-2/TRBV6-3
d_gene: NA

CDR3aa: ASSYSLRSNQPQH
v_gene: TRBV6-6
d_gene: NA

CDR3aa: SAARETQY
v_gene: TRBV20-1
d_gene: NA

CDR3aa: ASSPRVKVYRDNYEQY
v_gene: TRBV11-2
d_gene: NA

CDR3aa: ASRIRDIFYNEQF
v_gene: TRBV6-2/TRBV6-3
d_gene: NA

CDR3aa: AWNTRMTQF
v_gene: TRBV30
d_gene: NA

CDR3aa: ASSVNLALFGGYT
v_gene: TRBV6-1
d_gene: NA

CDR3aa: ASSEHLGGGENEQF
v_gene: TRBV2
d_gene: TRBD2

CDR3aa: ASRQGSGSTDTQY
v_gene: TRBV6-5
d_gene: NA

CDR3aa: ASGRGRNEKLF
v_gene: TRBV6-2/TRBV6-3
d_gene: NA

CDR3aa: ASSPQSGGSTDTQY
v_gene: TRBV12-3/TRBV12-4
d_gene: TRBD2

CDR3aa: ASSLPGGLFAAKNIQY
v_gene: TRBV28
d_gene: NA

CDR3aa: ATSRYNNYGYT
v_gene: TRBV15
d_gene: NA

CDR3aa: ASTLYLVSNPHEQF
v_gene: TRBV12-3/TRBV12-4
d_gene: NA

CDR3aa: ASSHGVFSPLH
v_gene: TRBV5-1
d_gene: NA

CDR3aa: ASSPTRMFYEQY
v_gene: TRBV27
d_gene: NA

CDR3aa: ASSRLVPNTEAF
v_gene: TRBV14
d_gene: NA

CDR3aa: ARPIYSNQPQH
v_gene: TRBV7-2
d_gene: NA

CDR3aa: ASSRTSGRRTGTQY
v_gene: TRBV28
d_gene: TRBD2

CDR3aa: ASSQNRGAMSAQH
v_gene: TRBV3-1
d_gene: TRBD1

CDR3aa: SARVGTGGGYEQY
v_gene: TRBV20-1
d_gene: TRBD1

CDR3aa: ASSQPHKNIQY
v_gene: TRBV4-1
d_gene: NA

CDR3aa: AISAGSYEQY
v_gene: TRBV10-3
d_gene: NA

CDR3aa: ASSLAGQAYNEQY
v_gene: TRBV5-1
d_gene: NA

CDR3aa: ASSLRWGGNEQF
v_gene: TRBV11-2
d_gene: TRBD2

CDR3aa: ASSLTTSGGTDTQY
v_gene: TRBV5-1
d_gene: TRBD2

CDR3aa: SARETSGNSYNEQF
v_gene: TRBV20-1
d_gene: TRBD2

CDR3aa: ASRVRTGNTEAF
v_gene: TRBV6-1
d_gene: NA

CDR3aa: ASTQGVDGYT
v_gene: TRBV7-9
d_gene: TRBD1

CDR3aa: SASEGLAGVEQY
v_gene: TRBV20-1
d_gene: TRBD2

CDR3aa: SATSDRRDTQY
v_gene: TRBV20-1
d_gene: TRBD1

CDR3aa: ASRKARGTITEAF
v_gene: TRBV6-5
d_gene: NA

CDR3aa: ASSPTGAVNQPQH
v_gene: TRBV7-9
d_gene: TRBD1

CDR3aa: ASSFRSGVVKNIQY
v_gene: TRBV27
d_gene: NA

CDR3aa: GATGTSDGTQY
v_gene: TRBV20-1
d_gene: TRBD2

CDR3aa: ASSFGTSGSCEQY
v_gene: TRBV7-2
d_gene: TRBD2

CDR3aa: ASSDTGGYNEQF
v_gene: TRBV25-1
d_gene: TRBD2

CDR3aa: ASSRQDVHNEQF
v_gene: TRBV18
d_gene: NA

CDR3aa: SARLAGARNTEAF
v_gene: TRBV20-1
d_gene: NA

CDR3aa: ASSQDSGYEQY
v_gene: TRBV4-1
d_gene: NA

CDR3aa: ASSKGGSDEAF
v_gene: TRBV21-1
d_gene: NA

CDR3aa: ASSLMVGGYEQY
v_gene: TRBV28
d_gene: NA

CDR3aa: SATPRTEQETQY
v_gene: TRBV20-1
d_gene: NA

CDR3aa: ASSLVQGRETQY
v_gene: TRBV7-9
d_gene: NA